What follows are 24 T cell receptor beta chains derived from one specimen sequenced in a study of blood T cell repertoires in COVID-19. The assay was immunoSEQ multiplex PCR, and TCRdb's table has in-frame clones only and misses some. The sample has about 240,000 clones, about 83% seen once; the top ten hold around 12%. The sequencing input was peripheral blood. These receptors came from an elderly man with acute or convalescent COVID-19.

V gene TRBV5-5 combines with J gene TRBJ2-1; 8 bases match TRBD2. The CDR3 totals 17 residues. Germline loops: CDR1 SGHKS, CDR2 YYEKEE (reference sequence). V was pared by 4 bases and J by 0 bases, with 9 bases of the junction left unmatched. The CDR3 loop reads CASSPRPSGRSYNEQFF. CDR3 DNA: TGTGCCAGCAGCCCCAGGCCTAGCGGGCGCTCCTACAATGAGCAGTTCTTC.

J is TRBJ1-1 and V is TRBV9; 7 bases are a match to TRBD1. The CDR3 has 12 residues. Per germline, CDR1 SGDLS and CDR2 YYNGEE. Trimming cost V 4 bases and J 8 bases; bases outside gene matches: 5. CDR3: CASSPQDREAFF. In nucleotides, the CDR3 is TGTGCCAGCAGCCCGCAGGACAGGGAAGCTTTCTTT.

The CDR3 nucleotides are TGTGCCAGCAGCCCGGGACAGAGGAACACCGGGGAGCTGTTTTTT. Translation gives CASSPGQRNTGELFF. This chain uses TRBV6-5 with TRBJ2-2; 7 bases map to TRBD1. Germline V lookup: CDR1 MNHEY, CDR2 SVGAGI. The CDR3 runs to 15 residues. Germline trimming cut 6 bases from V and 1 base from J; bases unmatched to any gene: 5.

The CDR3 here is CASSRGQGGGYTF. The CDR3 DNA reads TGTGCCAGCAGTCGAGGACAGGGAGGTGGCTACACCTTC. This chain joins TRBV27 and TRBJ1-2; TRBD1 matches at 8 bases. The J segment lost 7 bases and the V segment lost 5 bases, leaving 6 bases of the junction unmatched. CDR3 size: 13 residues. Germline assignment: CDR1 MNHEY and CDR2 SMNVEV (reference sequence).

The chain recombines TRBV4-2 with TRBJ2-5; TRBD2 matches at 7 bases. The junction had 8 bases not matched to a gene; V was cut back by 0 bases and J by 7 bases. This CDR3 contains 15 residues. Germline V CDR1 and CDR2: LGHNA, YNFKEQ. CDR3 sequence: CASSQDPSGVGTQYF. The CDR3 DNA sequence: TGTGCCAGCAGCCAAGACCCCAGCGGGGTCGGGACCCAGTACTTC.

This chain joins TRBV27 and TRBJ2-5; 9 positions agree with TRBD2. Unmatched junction bases numbered 3, after V lost 2 bases and J lost 5 bases. Germline assignment: CDR1 MNHEY and CDR2 SMNVEV (reference sequence). The CDR3 is made up of 14 amino acids. The CDR3 DNA reads as TGTGCCAGCAGTTTAGGGAGCGGGGGGGAGACCCAGTACTTC. It encodes CASSLGSGGETQYF.

The chain links TRBV9 to TRBJ1-1; the D gene is possibly TRBD1 (6 bases). Germline assignment: CDR1 SGDLS and CDR2 YYNGEE. V lost 1 base to trimming and J lost 2 bases, with 9 bases between them. The CDR3 loop spans 14 amino acids. Here the CDR3 reads CASSVRDKNTEAFF. The CDR3 nucleotides read TGTGCCAGCAGCGTAAGGGACAAAAACACTGAAGCTTTCTTT.

This clone was picked up a small number of times. V and J are TRBV7-8 and TRBJ2-7; D gene unclear. The CDR3 contains 14 residues. Trimming left V 0 bases short and J 5 bases short, with 11 bases between. Germline values: CDR1 SGHVS, CDR2 FQNEAQ. In DNA form, the CDR3 reads TGTGCCAGCAGCTTAGCTCTGGGCACCAACGAGCAGTACTTC. Translation gives CASSLALGTNEQYF.

The genes are TRBV7-5 and TRBJ1-5; the table gives TRBD1 as D, unverified against the DNA. TRBV7-5 is an annotated pseudogene. The CDR3 is 17 residues long. The CDR3 spells CARSRDSVSYISQPQHF. The CDR3 coding sequence is TGTGCCAGAAGCCGGGACAGCGTATCCTATATAAGCCAGCCCCAGCATTTT.

The chain combines TRBV3-1 (or the pseudogene TRBV3-2) with TRBJ1-6, with TRBD1 as a possible D gene (5 bases). The V gene lost 5 bases and the J gene lost 8 bases, with 13 bases spanning the gap. Germline lookup yields CDR1 LGHDT and CDR2 YNNKEL (reference sequence). This CDR3 has 14 amino acids. The CDR3 is CASSYRLGDSPLHF. In nucleotides, the CDR3 is TGTGCCAGCAGCTACAGGTTAGGGGATTCACCCCTCCACTTT.

Only one count was recorded for this clone. The V gene is TRBV2, the J gene TRBJ2-2, with unresolved D. The V gene's germline CDR1 is SNHLY and CDR2 FYNNEI. Trimming cost V 4 bases and J 4 bases, with 10 bases left between them. The CDR3 runs 14 residues. This CDR3 is CASSVGASTGELFF. CDR3 sequence (DNA): TGTGCCAGCAGTGTTGGAGCTTCCACCGGGGAGCTGTTTTTT.

This chain joins TRBV28 and TRBJ1-2; no firm D call. V was cut by 4 bases and J by 2 bases, with 14 bases left in between. The germline CDR1 and CDR2 sequences are MDHEN and SYDVKM. This CDR3 comprises 15 residues. The CDR3 DNA is TGTGCCAGCAGTTCGGCGAGGCGAGGGAACTATGGCTACACCTTC. It yields the protein CASSSARRGNYGYTF.

The rearrangement joins TRBV6-6 to TRBJ2-2, with 8 bases fitting TRBD1. V trimming: 7 bases; J trimming: 2 bases; junction bases outside the gene matches: 12. Germline loops: CDR1 MNHNY, CDR2 SVGAGI (reference sequence). CDR3 length: 17 residues. CDR3 sequence reads: CASIPSMGQANTGELFF. DNA of the CDR3: TGTGCCAGCATTCCATCTATGGGACAGGCAAACACCGGGGAGCTGTTTTTT.

The V call is TRBV19, the J call TRBJ2-5; possibly TRBD2 for D (5 bases). V was clipped by 5 bases and J by 2 bases, with 9 bases between them. CDR1 LNHDA and CDR2 SQIVND come from the germline V gene (reference sequence). The CDR3 contains 13 residues. CDR3 nucleotides: TGTGCCAGTAGTCCGGGGAGTCAAGAGACCCAGTACTTC. Protein product: CASSPGSQETQYF.

V is TRBV28 and J is TRBJ2-3, with a weak D call TRBD1 (6 bases). CDR3 length: 15 residues. In germline, CDR1 is MDHEN, CDR2 SYDVKM. Trimming pared 7 bases from V and 0 bases from J, leaving 14 bases between. CDR3 residues: CASKRGGYSTDTQYF. CDR3 DNA sequence: TGTGCCAGCAAAAGAGGGGGTTATAGCACAGATACGCAGTATTTT.

This sequence joins TRBV18 and TRBJ2-3, with D possibly matching TRBD2 (6 bases). CDR1 is KGHSH and CDR2 is LQKENI in the germline V gene. V was cut by 5 bases and J by 6 bases, with 18 bases left in between. The CDR3 is 15 amino acids. The CDR3 nucleotides are TGTGCCAGCTCATCACTAGCATCCCTAACGGATACGCAGTATTTT. Protein product: CASSSLASLTDTQYF.

The V call is TRBV5-1, the J call TRBJ1-2, with TRBD1 matching over 10 bases. In germline, CDR1 is SGHRS, CDR2 YFSETQ. V shed 0 bases, J shed 4 bases, and the junction held 0 bases outside the gene matches. This CDR3 has 14 amino acids. The CDR3 is CASSLGQGAYGYTF. As DNA, the CDR3 is TGCGCCAGCAGCTTGGGACAGGGGGCCTATGGCTACACCTTC.

This clone has only one observation. V is TRBV4-1 and J is TRBJ2-2; 7 nucleotides agree with TRBD2. V shed 1 base, J shed 4 bases, and the junction held 3 bases outside the gene matches. The CDR3 is 15 amino acids. The germline CDR1 and CDR2 sequences are MGHRA and YSYEKL. Here the CDR3 DNA reads TGCGCCAGCAGCCAAGGGGGAGGGCCCACCGGGGAGCTGTTTTTT. Amino acids: CASSQGGGPTGELFF.

The rearrangement links TRBV5-1 to TRBJ1-1; 8 nucleotides match TRBD1. From germline, CDR1 is SGHRS and CDR2 YFSETQ. The CDR3 totals 15 residues. The ends lost 4 bases at V and 1 base at J; junction bases unmatched: 6. CDR3 sequence (DNA): TGCGCCAGCAGCCCTTCTGGGACAGGGAACACTGAAGCTTTCTTT. This gives the protein CASSPSGTGNTEAFF.

This clone was detected only once. The chain couples TRBV9 to TRBJ1-1, with unresolved D. Germline CDR1 and CDR2: SGDLS and YYNGEE. The CDR3 consists of 15 residues. Trimming shortened V by 0 bases and J by 4 bases, and 13 bases separated the two germline ends. The CDR3 here is CASSVGGESGTEAFF. The CDR3 nucleotides read TGTGCCAGCAGCGTAGGCGGGGAGTCCGGCACTGAAGCTTTCTTT.

This clone was recorded once. The chain combines TRBV28 with TRBJ2-6; 8 positions agree with TRBD1. This CDR3 is built from 17 residues. V lost 1 base to trimming and J lost 3 bases; unmatched junction nucleotides: 5. Looked up from germline, CDR1 is MDHEN and CDR2 is SYDVKM. The CDR3 DNA sequence: TGTGCCAGCAGTTTATCGACAGGGGCGGGTGGGGCCAACGTCCTGACTTTC. Amino acid sequence: CASSLSTGAGGANVLTF.

The rearrangement links TRBV19 to TRBJ2-1; 9 bases map to TRBD1. The CDR3 runs to 15 residues. With V trimmed by 3 bases and J by 2 bases, 2 bases remained unmatched. Germline V gene data show CDR1 as LNHDA and CDR2 as SQIVND (reference sequence). The CDR3 bases are TGTGCCAGTAGTATGGGGGACAGGGCCTACAATGAGCAGTTCTTC. The encoded protein is CASSMGDRAYNEQFF.

This rearrangement joins TRBV7-3 to TRBJ2-1; 7 nucleotides match TRBD1. Per the germline V gene, CDR1 is SGHTA and CDR2 is FQGTGA. J lost 4 bases, V lost 5 bases, and 8 bases had no gene match. This CDR3 is 15 amino acids long. The CDR3 sequence is CASSPTGDTYNEQFF. The CDR3 nucleotides are TGTGCCAGCAGCCCCACAGGGGACACATACAATGAGCAGTTCTTC.

The chain is built from TRBV20-1 and TRBJ1-6; D remains ambiguous. V was pared by 3 bases and J by 7 bases, with 7 bases between. Germline V gene lookup returns CDR1 DFQATT and CDR2 SNEGSKA (reference sequence). The CDR3 sequence is 12 residues long. The CDR3 nucleotides read TGCAGTGCTAGTTGGCCGAATTCACCCCTCCACTTT. Its protein is CSASWPNSPLHF.